One sample yielded the 4 T cell receptor beta chains listed below, sequenced in a study of regulatory T cells in long-lasting Graves disease. Arm-PCR of CDR3 regions and iRepertoire HTBI primers were used to build TCR beta libraries. TCRdb re-analysed the multiplex PCR reads in MiXCR, keeping a single row per CDR3 protein. The sample lists about 540,000 distinct CDR3 sequences; 13% were seen once. The time point is: newly diagnosed GD, antithyroid drugs for less than 3 months. The authors made the TCR library using RNA they extracted from PBMCs. This same sample was also part of a study on T cells in Graves' hyperthyroidism and ophthalmopathy.

Sequenced material: peripheral blood mononuclear cells (PBMCs), taken at new diagnosis, from a patient treated with antithyroid drugs. Every receptor here comes from a young man with Graves disease.

This clonotype was found many times. V gene TRBV7-9 combines with J gene TRBJ2-3, with D perhaps matching TRBD1 or TRBD2 (5 bases each). Germline assignment: CDR1 SEHNR and CDR2 FQNEAQ (reference sequence). V was clipped by 6 bases and J by 2 bases, with 18 bases between them. This CDR3 is built from 16 residues. The CDR3: CASSRIRDLATDTQYF. In DNA form, the CDR3 reads TGTGCCAGCAGTCGTATAAGGGACCTAGCCACAGATACGCAGTATTTT.

This clonotype showed up many times. The chain employs TRBV7-9 and TRBJ2-5, with TRBD2 matching 7 bases. Germline CDR1 SEHNR, CDR2 FQNEAQ (reference sequence). This CDR3 region has 15 residues. V lost 4 bases to trimming and J lost 0 bases; unmatched junction nucleotides: 5. The DNA for the CDR3 is TGTGCCAGCAGCTCCCGGGGGAGGGACCAAGAGACCCAGTACTTC. Translated, it gives CASSSRGRDQETQYF.

The chain couples TRBV27 to TRBJ2-1; TRBD2 agrees at 12 bases. This CDR3 has 16 amino acids. Germline CDR1 and CDR2: MNHEY and SMNVEV (reference sequence). J lost 7 bases, V lost 5 bases, and 9 bases had no gene match. The CDR3 DNA follows: TGTGCCAGCAGTCCTGTGCTAGCGGGAGGGCTGAATGAGCAGTTCTTC. Protein product: CASSPVLAGGLNEQFF.

This clonotype was counted many times. The chain carries TRBV18 and TRBJ2-5; D gene ambiguous. The germline CDR1 and CDR2 sequences are KGHSH and LQKENI. The CDR3 has 16 residues. V was trimmed by 0 bases and J by 5 bases, leaving 16 bases between them. The CDR3 bases are TGTGCCAGCTCACCACCGGTGACCAGGATGAGGGAGACCCAGTACTTC. Translated: CASSPPVTRMRETQYF.